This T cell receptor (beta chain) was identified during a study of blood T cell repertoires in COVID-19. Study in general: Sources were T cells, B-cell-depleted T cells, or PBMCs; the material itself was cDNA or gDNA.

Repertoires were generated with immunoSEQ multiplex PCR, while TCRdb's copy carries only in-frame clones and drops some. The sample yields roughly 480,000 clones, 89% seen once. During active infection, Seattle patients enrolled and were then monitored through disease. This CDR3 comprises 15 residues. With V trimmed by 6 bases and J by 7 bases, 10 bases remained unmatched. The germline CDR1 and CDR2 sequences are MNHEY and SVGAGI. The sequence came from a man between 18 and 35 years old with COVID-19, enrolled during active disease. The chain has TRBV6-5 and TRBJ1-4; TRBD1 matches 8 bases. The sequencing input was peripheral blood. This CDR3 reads CASSAIGQGSEKLFF. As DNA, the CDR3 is TGTGCCAGCAGCGCTATCGGACAGGGTAGTGAAAAACTGTTTTTT.